These T cell receptor beta chains were read from a single sample in a study of shared clonotypes between healthy human individuals. Data came from immunoSEQ multiplex PCR; TCRdb stores just in-frame clones and leaves some out. The sample includes about 2.1 million clones, around 93% seen only once; the top ten take around 1.7%. Sequencing input: naive CD8+ T cells from PBMCs. The receptors derive from a man aged 18 to 30 in good health. Some clones in this sample may be carry-over from other donors' samples. Each CDR3 is given with its conserved first and last residue. D genes are given only for firm matches. A row's size may be missing; if present it is once, few, many or a size class.

d_gene: -; abundance: once; v_gene: TRBV9; j_gene: TRBJ2-5; CDR3aa: CASSVDSYQETQYF; CDR3nt: TGTGCCAGCAGCGTAGATAGCTACCAAGAGACCCAGTACTTC
d_gene: -; abundance: -; v_gene: TRBV19; j_gene: TRBJ2-5; CDR3aa: CASSIGGGDRETQYF; CDR3nt: TGTGCCAGTAGTATCGGCGGGGGGGACAGGGAGACCCAGTACTTC
d_gene: -; abundance: -; v_gene: TRBV6-1; j_gene: TRBJ2-2; CDR3aa: CASSDRVTGELFF; CDR3nt: TGTGCCAGCAGTGACAGGGTTACCGGGGAGCTGTTTTTT
d_gene: TRBD1; abundance: -; v_gene: TRBV14; j_gene: TRBJ1-1; CDR3aa: CASSQAGTGNTEAFF; CDR3nt: TGTGCCAGCAGCCAAGCAGGGACAGGGAACACTGAAGCTTTCTTT
d_gene: -; abundance: -; v_gene: TRBV19; j_gene: TRBJ1-5; CDR3aa: CASSGPGNQPQHF; CDR3nt: TGTGCCAGTAGTGGGCCGGGCAATCAGCCCCAGCATTTT
d_gene: TRBD1; abundance: -; v_gene: TRBV30; j_gene: TRBJ1-5; CDR3aa: CAWSVTTGTVSNQPQHF; CDR3nt: TGTGCCTGGAGTGTAACTACCGGGACAGTTAGCAATCAGCCCCAGCATTTT
d_gene: -; abundance: -; v_gene: TRBV19; j_gene: TRBJ1-1; CDR3aa: CASRSTGFNPEAFF; CDR3nt: TGTGCCAGTAGAAGTACAGGTTTCAACCCTGAAGCTTTCTTT
d_gene: -; abundance: -; v_gene: TRBV27; j_gene: TRBJ2-5; CDR3aa: CASSPVAVGGPKETQYF; CDR3nt: TGTGCCAGCTCCCCTGTGGCCGTGGGGGGACCCAAAGAGACCCAGTACTTC
d_gene: TRBD2; abundance: -; v_gene: TRBV4-3; j_gene: TRBJ2-1; CDR3aa: CASSQAGTSGYEQFF; CDR3nt: TGCGCCAGCAGCCAAGCAGGGACTAGCGGTTATGAGCAGTTCTTC
d_gene: -; abundance: -; v_gene: TRBV28; j_gene: TRBJ1-2; CDR3aa: CASSLWLRESGGYTF; CDR3nt: TGTGCCAGCAGTTTATGGCTCAGGGAGTCCGGAGGCTACACCTTC
d_gene: -; abundance: -; v_gene: TRBV5-4; j_gene: TRBJ2-5; CDR3aa: CASSFPNRVEETQYF; CDR3nt: TGTGCCAGCAGCTTCCCTAATAGGGTGGAGGAGACCCAGTACTTC
d_gene: -; abundance: -; v_gene: TRBV27; j_gene: TRBJ1-5; CDR3aa: CASSTWGEGPGQPQHF; CDR3nt: TGTGCCAGCAGCACCTGGGGAGAGGGCCCGGGGCAGCCCCAGCATTTT
d_gene: TRBD2; abundance: once; v_gene: TRBV27; j_gene: TRBJ2-6; CDR3aa: CASRPGGSGANVLTF; CDR3nt: TGTGCCAGTAGACCGGGGGGCTCTGGGGCCAACGTCCTGACTTTC
d_gene: -; abundance: -; v_gene: TRBV10-2; j_gene: TRBJ2-1; CDR3aa: CASTHAGQEQFF; CDR3nt: TGCGCCAGCACCCACGCAGGGCAAGAGCAGTTCTTC
d_gene: -; abundance: -; v_gene: TRBV4-2; j_gene: TRBJ2-3; CDR3aa: CASSQGQEGVDTQYF; CDR3nt: TGTGCCAGCAGCCAAGGACAGGAAGGGGTAGATACGCAGTATTTT
d_gene: -; abundance: -; v_gene: TRBV11-1; j_gene: TRBJ2-7; CDR3aa: CASSTREYEQYF; CDR3nt: TGTGCCAGCAGCACCAGAGAGTACGAGCAGTACTTC
d_gene: TRBD2; abundance: -; v_gene: TRBV28; j_gene: TRBJ2-5; CDR3aa: CASSPQRASGKETQYF; CDR3nt: TGTGCCAGCAGTCCTCAACGGGCTAGCGGAAAAGAGACCCAGTACTTC
d_gene: -; abundance: -; v_gene: TRBV27; j_gene: TRBJ2-7; CDR3aa: CASGAAYEQYF; CDR3nt: TGTGCCAGCGGGGCGGCTTACGAGCAGTACTTC
d_gene: -; abundance: -; v_gene: TRBV28; j_gene: TRBJ1-5; CDR3aa: CASSDGGPSNQPQHF; CDR3nt: TGTGCCAGCAGCGACGGGGGGCCGAGCAATCAGCCCCAGCATTTT
d_gene: -; abundance: -; v_gene: TRBV7-5; j_gene: TRBJ2-7; CDR3aa: CARSLVLQQGYEQYF; CDR3nt: TGTGCCAGAAGCTTAGTGCTCCAACAGGGCTACGAGCAGTACTTC
d_gene: TRBD1; abundance: few; v_gene: TRBV11-2; j_gene: TRBJ1-5; CDR3aa: CASSLDRGRGQPQHF; CDR3nt: TGTGCCAGCAGCTTAGACAGGGGGCGGGGGCAGCCCCAGCATTTT
d_gene: -; abundance: -; v_gene: TRBV27; j_gene: TRBJ2-3; CDR3aa: CASNTRDTDTQYF; CDR3nt: TGTGCCAGCAATACTCGGGACACAGATACGCAGTATTTT
d_gene: -; abundance: -; v_gene: TRBV30; j_gene: TRBJ1-5; CDR3aa: CAWSLGSNQPQHF; CDR3nt: TGTGCCTGGAGTCTGGGGAGCAATCAGCCCCAGCATTTT